The clone carrying this T cell receptor beta chain has a count of ten or more. At the time of active disease, bone marrow was collected from every patient. The source of the sample is a study of read filtering for tumor transcriptome and immune sequencing. Across the whole study: Transcriptome libraries were built from DNase-treated RNA.

This library used around 400 ng RNA and molecular barcoded adaptors spanning alpha/delta and beta/gamma chains. TCRdb re-analysed the reads in MiXCR, keeping a single row per CDR3 protein. Here the sample spans roughly 38,000 distinct CDR3 sequences, around an eighth being singletons. The germline CDR1 and CDR2 sequences are SGHRS and YFSETQ. The V gene lost 2 bases and the J gene lost 2 bases, with 15 bases spanning the gap. The CDR3 is 16 residues long. Sequences were obtained from a population of CD138-negative cells sorted from bone marrow. The receptor was derived from a donor over 35 with multiple myeloma. The chain combines TRBV5-1 with TRBJ2-3, with D possibly matching TRBD1 (6 bases). Written as DNA, the CDR3 is TGCGCCAGCAGCTTACAGGGAGACTTTCTCACAGATACGCAGTATTTT. Translation gives CASSLQGDFLTDTQYF.